Below, one TCR beta chain is given with its context. The antigen is not known. The data stem from a study of T cell repertoires in aging, cancer and after chemotherapy. About the research overall: Donor ages fell into six groups from 30 or younger up to 70 or older. Clear clonal overlap appeared across healthy donor samples taken over several months to years. The full dataset contained approximately 9.6 million TCR reads.

Notes on the study in general: Healthy donors lost TCR diversity with age mainly through richness, cancer patients through richness and evenness.

Peripheral blood genomic DNA, not sorted cells or RNA, was the template. Multiplex touch-down PCR with TRB-A/B primers amplified rearranged V-D-J TRB sequences. MiXCR was run by TCRdb on the multiplex PCR reads, yielding one entry per CDR3 protein. The data contain 12,000 or so distinct CDR3 sequences, approximately 30% of them seen just once; the ten biggest clones take up roughly a tenth. V trimming: 4 bases; J trimming: 2 bases; junction bases outside the gene matches: 7. CDR3 length: 15 residues. Germline values: CDR1 MRHNA, CDR2 SNTAGT. The sequencing sample was made of blood. The V gene is TRBV6-4, the J gene TRBJ2-5; 7 bases map to TRBD1. This sequence was found in a human donor in good health. The donor label of this sample is uncertain. This CDR3 is CASSAMTGSQETQYF. CDR3 coding DNA: TGTGCCAGCAGTGCAATGACAGGGAGTCAAGAGACCCAGTACTTC.